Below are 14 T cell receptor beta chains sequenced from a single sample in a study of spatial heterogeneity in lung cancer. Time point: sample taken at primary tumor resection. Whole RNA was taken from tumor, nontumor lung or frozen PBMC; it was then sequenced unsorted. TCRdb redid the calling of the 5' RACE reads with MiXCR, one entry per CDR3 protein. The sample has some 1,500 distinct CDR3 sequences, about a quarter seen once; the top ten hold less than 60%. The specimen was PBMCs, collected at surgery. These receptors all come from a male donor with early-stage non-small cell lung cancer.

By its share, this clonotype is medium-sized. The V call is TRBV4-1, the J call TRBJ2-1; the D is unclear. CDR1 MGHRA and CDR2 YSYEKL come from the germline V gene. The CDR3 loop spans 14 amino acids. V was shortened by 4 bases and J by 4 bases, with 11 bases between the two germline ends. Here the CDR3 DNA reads TGCGCCAGCAGCCCCCTAGTTGGGTACAATGAGCAGTTCTTC. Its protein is CASSPLVGYNEQFF.

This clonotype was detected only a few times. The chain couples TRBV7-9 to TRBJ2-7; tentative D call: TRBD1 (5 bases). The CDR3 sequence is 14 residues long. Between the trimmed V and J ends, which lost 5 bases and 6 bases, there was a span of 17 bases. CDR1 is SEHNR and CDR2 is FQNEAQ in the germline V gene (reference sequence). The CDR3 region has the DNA TGTGCCAGCAGCCCGGACATGGACCTCGGCGAGCAGTACTTC. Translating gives CASSPDMDLGEQYF. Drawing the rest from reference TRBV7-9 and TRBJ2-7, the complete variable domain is DTGVSQNPRHKITKRGQNVTFRCDPISEHNRLYWYRQTLGQGPEFLTYFQNEAQLEKSRLLSDRFSAERPKGSFSTLEIQRTEQGDSAMYLCASSPDMDLGEQYFGPGTRLTVT.

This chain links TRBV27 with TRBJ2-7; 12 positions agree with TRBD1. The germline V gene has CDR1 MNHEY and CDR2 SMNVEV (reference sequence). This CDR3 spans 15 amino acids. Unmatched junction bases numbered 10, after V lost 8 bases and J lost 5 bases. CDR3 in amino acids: CASALKGQGADEQYF. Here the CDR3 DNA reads TGTGCCAGCGCCCTGAAGGGACAGGGGGCCGACGAGCAGTACTTC.

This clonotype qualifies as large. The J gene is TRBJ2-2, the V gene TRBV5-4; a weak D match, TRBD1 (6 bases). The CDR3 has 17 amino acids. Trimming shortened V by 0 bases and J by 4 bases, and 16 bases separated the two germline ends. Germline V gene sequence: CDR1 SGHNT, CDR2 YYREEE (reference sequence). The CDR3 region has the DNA TGTGCCAGCAGCTTGGCCGACAGGTCAGACAGCACCGGGGAGCTGTTTTTT. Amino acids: CASSLADRSDSTGELFF.

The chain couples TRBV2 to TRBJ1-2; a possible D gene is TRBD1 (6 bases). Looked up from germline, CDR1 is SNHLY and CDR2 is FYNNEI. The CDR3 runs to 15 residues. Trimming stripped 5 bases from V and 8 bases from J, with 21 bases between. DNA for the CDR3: TGTGCCAGCAGTTTCCGAGGGGGGGCGGATGAAGGCTACACCTTC. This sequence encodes CASSFRGGADEGYTF.

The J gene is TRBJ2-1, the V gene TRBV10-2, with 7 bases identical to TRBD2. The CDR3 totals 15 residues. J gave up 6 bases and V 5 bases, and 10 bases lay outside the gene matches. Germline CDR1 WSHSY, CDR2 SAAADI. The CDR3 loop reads CASSLFTSVGNEQFF. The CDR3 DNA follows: TGCGCCAGCAGTCTTTTCACTAGCGTCGGCAATGAGCAGTTCTTC.

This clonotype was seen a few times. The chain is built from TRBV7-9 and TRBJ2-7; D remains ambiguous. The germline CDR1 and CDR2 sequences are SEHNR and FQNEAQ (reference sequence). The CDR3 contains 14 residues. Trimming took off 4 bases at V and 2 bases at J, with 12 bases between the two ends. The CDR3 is CASSSGSLAYEQYF. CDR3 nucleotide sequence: TGTGCCAGCAGCTCTGGATCCCTCGCCTACGAGCAGTACTTC. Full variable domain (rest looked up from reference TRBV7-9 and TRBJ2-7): DTGVSQNPRHKITKRGQNVTFRCDPISEHNRLYWYRQTLGQGPEFLTYFQNEAQLEKSRLLSDRFSAERPKGSFSTLEIQRTEQGDSAMYLCASSSGSLAYEQYFGPGTRLTVT.

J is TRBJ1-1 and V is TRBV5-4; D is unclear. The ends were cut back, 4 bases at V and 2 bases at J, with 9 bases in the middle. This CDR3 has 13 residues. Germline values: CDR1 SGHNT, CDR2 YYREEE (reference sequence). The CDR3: CASSTRHNTEAFF. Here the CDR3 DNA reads TGTGCCAGCAGCACTCGACATAACACTGAAGCTTTCTTT.

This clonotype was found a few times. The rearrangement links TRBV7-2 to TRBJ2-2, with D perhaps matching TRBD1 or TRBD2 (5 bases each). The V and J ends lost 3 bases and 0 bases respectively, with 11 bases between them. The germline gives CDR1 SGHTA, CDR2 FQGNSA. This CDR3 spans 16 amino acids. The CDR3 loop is CASSLMLGANTGELFF. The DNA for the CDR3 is TGTGCCAGCAGCTTGATGCTGGGGGCGAACACCGGGGAGCTGTTTTTT.

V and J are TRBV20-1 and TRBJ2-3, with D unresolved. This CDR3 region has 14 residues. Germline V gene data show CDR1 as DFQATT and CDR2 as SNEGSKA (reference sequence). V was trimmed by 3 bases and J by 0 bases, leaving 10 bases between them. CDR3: CSARVLASTDTQYF. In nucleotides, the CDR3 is TGCAGTGCTAGGGTTCTTGCTAGCACAGATACGCAGTATTTT.

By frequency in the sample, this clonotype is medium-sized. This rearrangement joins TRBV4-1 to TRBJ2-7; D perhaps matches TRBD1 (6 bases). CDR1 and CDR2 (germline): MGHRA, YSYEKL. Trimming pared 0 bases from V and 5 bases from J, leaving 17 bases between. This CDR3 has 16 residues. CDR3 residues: CASSQDPGAWGDEQYF. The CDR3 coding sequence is TGCGCCAGCAGCCAAGACCCAGGGGCCTGGGGCGACGAGCAGTACTTC.

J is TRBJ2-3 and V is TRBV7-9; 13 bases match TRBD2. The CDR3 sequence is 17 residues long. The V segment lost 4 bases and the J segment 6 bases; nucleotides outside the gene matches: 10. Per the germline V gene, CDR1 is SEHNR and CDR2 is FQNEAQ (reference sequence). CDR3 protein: CASSSRPGLAGYDTQYF. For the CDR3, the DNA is TGTGCCAGCAGCTCCCGACCGGGACTAGCGGGGTATGATACGCAGTATTTT.

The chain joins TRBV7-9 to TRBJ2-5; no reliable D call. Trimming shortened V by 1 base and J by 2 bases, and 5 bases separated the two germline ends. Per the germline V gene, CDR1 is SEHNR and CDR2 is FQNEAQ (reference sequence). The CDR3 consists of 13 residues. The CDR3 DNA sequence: TGTGCCAGCAGCTTAGATAATCAAGAGACCCAGTACTTC. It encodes CASSLDNQETQYF.

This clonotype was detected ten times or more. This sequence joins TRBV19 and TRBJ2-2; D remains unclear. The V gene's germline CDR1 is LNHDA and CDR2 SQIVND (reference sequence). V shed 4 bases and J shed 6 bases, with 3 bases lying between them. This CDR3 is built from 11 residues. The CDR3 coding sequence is TGTGCCAGTAGTACAGCCGGGGAGCTGTTTTTT. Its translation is CASSTAGELFF.